This T cell receptor (beta chain) emerged from a study of cytomegalovirus exposure and HLA in healthy donors (dated by TCRdb to the late 2010s). Notes on the research overall: In an earlier analysis of 550 to 750 of the donors, around 300 Gb of sequence data and approximately 120 million unique TCR beta sequences from about 179 million T cells were reported. In an earlier analysis of 587 of the donors, high-throughput TCR beta sequencing was used to judge whether each TCR beta V gene segment behaved as functional or pseudogenic. Donor age, sex, ethnicity and CMV serostatus were compiled together with the repertoire data. HLA typing covered class I and class II loci at four-digit resolution. Every discovery cohort repertoire had been produced on one sequencing platform. The study used immunosequencing to profile the T cell repertoires of 670 or so subjects and linked those repertoires to cytomegalovirus serostatus. Among almost 400 genotyped donors of the cohort, an average of approximately 250,000 unique TCR beta nucleotide sequences were sequenced per donor, about a sixth of them non-productive. Roughly 300 gigabases of sequencing data and 75 million to 85 million unique TCR sequences made up an early release that covered 500 to 650 HLA-typed donors. The later analysis used no new phenotypic data to find candidate immune exposures, relying instead on TCR beta sequences and their occurrence across donors. A later analysis re-analyzed previously published TCR beta repertoires from 666 donors and added high-resolution HLA genotyping to study TCR occurrence patterns. The aim of the study was to test whether cataloging public T cell receptors could identify signatures of past pathogen exposure. Typing coverage varied by locus: roughly 629-640 donors for A, B, C, DRB1 and DQB1; under 550 for DQA1; more than 600 for DPA1; approximately 450 for DPB1. A handful of DR-DQ haplotypes were handled as single units for association and clustering because linkage in the cohort was strong. A later genetic analysis took genome-wide SNP genotypes for about 55% of the roughly 700 donors and used that subset as a discovery cohort. The study combined high-throughput TCR immunosequencing, statistical association of individual TCRs with disease status, and machine learning to predict cytomegalovirus infection status. Besides the first cohort of roughly 700 subjects, a separate validation cohort made up of around 120 different subjects was used. Among the approximately 400 genotyped donors, roughly 80% belonged to the genetic ancestry cluster associated with self-reported Caucasian donors.

The cohort was made up of about 610 healthy bone marrow donors. At the time of sampling, every cohort member was nominally healthy, though immune exposures that went unrecorded were likely present. The donor was CMV seropositive and was included in the group of 250 to 300 seropositive cohort members. Every donor gave a peripheral blood sample, and the peripheral blood mononuclear cells from that sample were used for TCR beta sequencing. The Qiagen DNeasy Blood Extraction Kit was used to extract genomic DNA from the blood cell samples. With regard to this clone: Its antigen target is currently unknown. One base away there is no much larger clone; base qualities are not given.

The method was the immunoSEQ multiplex PCR assay. A mixture of 60 forward primers for TCR Vbeta segments and 13 reverse primers for TCR Jbeta segments was used in the multiplex PCR. A multiplex PCR assay on genomic DNA amplified the CDR3 region of rearranged TCR beta genes. Amplified TCR beta libraries were sequenced as 87-base-pair reads on the Illumina HiSeq System. Per the original workflow: Across the 600 to 700 repertoires, a later analysis counted 78 million or so unique TCR beta chains, approximately 12 million of which were shared by at least two donors. To remove PCR and sequencing errors, raw reads were error-corrected and collapsed into unique sequences using a nearest-neighbor algorithm that merged closely related sequences. V, D and J gene segments were assigned by aligning CDR3 sequences to IMGT reference sequences. For a sequence to be retained, a match of at least six nucleotides was required to both a V gene segment and a J gene segment. Rearrangements were classified as productive when the CDR3 lacked stop codons and remained in frame with V and J, and all other rearrangements were classified as non-productive. Following IMGT convention, CDR3 was defined as the stretch from the second conserved V-encoded cysteine up to the conserved J-encoded phenylalanine. The earlier analysis of fewer than 700 of the donors excluded sequences that lacked an unambiguous match to a single V gene segment. An earlier analysis of some 610 of the donors called V segments functional above 56.7% productive rearrangements and segregating when the between-donor standard deviation exceeded 5%. A statistical classification framework was built for diagnosing cytomegalovirus status from the catalog of TCR beta chain sequences. In a later analysis, V and J genes were assigned by comparing TCR nucleotide sequences against IMGT/GENE-DB human TR gene sequences. In a later analysis, CDR3 sequences and most-parsimonious VDJ recombination scenarios were assigned using the TCRdist pipeline. In a later analysis, each TCR beta chain was defined by its CDR3 amino acid sequence together with its V-gene family, and reads without a unique V-gene family were excluded. As a way to deal with suspected cross-contamination and a sequencing artifact, a later analysis dropped approximately 570 nucleotide sequences that were highly shared and had low generation probability. A later analysis calculated a clonal expansion index for each public chain from normalized within-repertoire ranks of inferred template counts. A later analysis computed generation probabilities with a VDJ recombination model fitted to out-of-frame rearrangements, and checked the results against IGoR. In a later analysis, hypergeometric tests were used to score TCR-TCR, TCR-HLA and TCR-CMV co-occurrence, with a repertoire-size bias correction applied to TCR pairs. A later analysis estimated false discovery rates by permuting HLA or CMV assignments 20 times. In a later analysis, co-occurring TCRs were grouped with DBSCAN, and TCRdist sequence similarity was added when clustering was performed within HLA-allele-positive subsets. Co-occurrence clustering excluded repertoires with fewer than 30,000 or more than 120,000 public chains, plus five with anomalous nucleotide sharing. The clones in this table, taken by TCRdb from immuneACCESS, are in-frame only. Not every clone is retained; where verified, under half of the shortfall comes from an unresolved V gene, and the cause of the rest is unknown. V, J and clone size are those of that table, while D and trimming were read from the DNA. The sample has 100,000 or so clones on record, 79% of them singletons. The biggest ten clones account for about 4% of the sample.

Overall results and qualifications from the work: Some IMGT-functional V segments, including TRBV6-2 and TRBV6-3, could not be told apart with the 87-base-pair reads, so those segments were excluded. This cohort had only TCR beta chains sequenced, and the lack of alpha or paired-chain data limited which features could be detected. In a later analysis, HLA-associated TCR beta chains showed more clonal expansion and lower generation probabilities than non-associated chains that were equally common. Strong co-occurrence of HLA alleles, especially DR and DQ, made assigning TCR associations to individual alleles difficult. A later analysis found that most CMV-associated TCR beta chains appeared HLA-restricted, with HLA associations seemingly driven largely by CMV exposure. The classifier was reported to diagnose cytomegalovirus status with high specificity and sensitivity in both the original and validation cohorts. Correlated functional status among segregating V segments might be attributable to linkage disequilibrium, but an unknown experimental factor could not be ruled out. Sequencing depth was assumed to be roughly uniform across donors in the presence/absence analyses, though that assumption may not hold. While some public TCRs were present in many individuals, most TCR sequences turned up only very rarely across donors. For the cohort, immune exposure information was limited to CMV serostatus. A cluster of highly shared sequence variants was judged likely to be a technical artifact of the sequencing pipeline. Specific HLA alleles were associated with over 15,000 TCR beta sequences at a false discovery rate of 0.05 in a later analysis. In vitro tests confirmed that three of the cytomegalovirus-associated TCR beta chains recognize cytomegalovirus antigens. Because counts were too low, about 15 rarely observed V segments, including chromosome 9 orphons, were left out of the earlier analysis of some 600 of the donors. Compared with the roughly 670-donor mean, donors in an Asian-associated ancestry cluster had fewer N-insertions in productive TCRs, according to a later genetic analysis. In a later genetic analysis, a missense DCLRE1C variant was associated with V-gene and J-gene trimming of TCR beta chains, and the association was replicated in an independent cohort. A further reported finding was that TCR beta sequences accurately predicted the HLA-A and HLA-B alleles for most subjects in the first cohort. The authors suggested that the approach could potentially be generalized to other disease states and immunological phenotypes. Because some donors lacked HLA typing at each locus, the association tests relied only on the typed subset. According to a later analysis, parvovirus B19, influenza, CMV and Epstein-Barr virus appeared linked to several top co-occurrence clusters. A later analysis found that TCR association rates varied across HLA loci, with DRB1 alleles showing the most associated TCRs and HLA-C alleles the fewest. The study listed 164 TCR beta chains as associated with cytomegalovirus. In an earlier analysis of some 640 of the donors, most TCR beta V segments were observed in productive rearrangements about 90% or about 30% of the time, broadly matching IMGT annotations.

Including the terminal cysteine and phenylalanine, the CDR3 comprises 15 residues. Only CDR3 DNA remains: 45 bases, in frame from the first base. The V end gives up 3 bases and the J end 2 bases, leaving 6 bases in the junction not matched to a gene. CDR1 is given as SGHTA and CDR2 as FQGNSA, both from the germline V gene. The source is a female donor in good health and CMV-seropositive. Here the chain combines TRBV7-2 and TRBJ2-7; the junction holds 8 bases that match TRBD1. Sequences were obtained from PBMCs. Here is the DNA: TGTGCCAGCAGCTTTGGACAGGGTGGTCCCTACGAGCAGTACTTC. Its coded protein is CASSFGQGGPYEQYF. Extended through the reference TRBV7-2 and TRBJ2-7 proteins, this CDR3 yields the full variable domain: GAGVSQSPSNKVTEKGKDVELRCDPISGHTALYWYRQSLGQGLEFLIYFQGNSAPDKSGLPSDRFSAERTGGSVSTLTIQRTQQEDSAVYLCASSFGQGGPYEQYFGPGTRLTVT.